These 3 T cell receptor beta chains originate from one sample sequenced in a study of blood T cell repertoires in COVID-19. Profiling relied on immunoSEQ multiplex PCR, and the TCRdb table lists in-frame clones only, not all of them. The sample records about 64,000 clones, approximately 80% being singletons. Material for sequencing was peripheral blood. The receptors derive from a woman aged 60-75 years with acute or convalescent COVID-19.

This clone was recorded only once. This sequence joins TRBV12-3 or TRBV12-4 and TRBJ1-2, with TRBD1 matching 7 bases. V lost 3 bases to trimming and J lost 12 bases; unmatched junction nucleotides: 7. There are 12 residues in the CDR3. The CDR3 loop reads CASSLGTVPHTF. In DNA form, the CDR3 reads TGTGCCAGCAGTTTGGGGACAGTCCCCCACACCTTC.

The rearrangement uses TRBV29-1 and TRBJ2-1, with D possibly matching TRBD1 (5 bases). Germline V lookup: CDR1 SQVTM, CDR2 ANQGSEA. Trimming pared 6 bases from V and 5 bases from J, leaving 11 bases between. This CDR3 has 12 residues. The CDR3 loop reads CSVSPRDNEQFF. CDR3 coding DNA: TGCAGCGTAAGTCCCAGGGACAATGAGCAGTTCTTC.

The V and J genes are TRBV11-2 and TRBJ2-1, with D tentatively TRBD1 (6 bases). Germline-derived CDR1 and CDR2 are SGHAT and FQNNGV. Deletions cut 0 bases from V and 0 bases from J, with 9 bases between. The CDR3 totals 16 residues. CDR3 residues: CASSLDLQGSYNEQFF. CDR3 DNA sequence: TGTGCCAGCAGCTTAGATCTACAGGGCTCCTACAATGAGCAGTTCTTC.